This T cell receptor (beta chain) originates from a study of CXCR3-negative and CXCR3-positive naive CD8 T cells. Regarding the study as a whole: Memory CD8+ cells showed much lower diversity, while both naive subsets displayed comparably high diversity. Comparison of naive cells showed more hydrophobic TRB CDR3s in CXCR3-positive than in CXCR3-negative naive cells. The naive subsets expressed comparable surface CD5, and the authors inferred TCR strength from TRB CDR3 properties. Naive cells, whether CXCR3-negative or CXCR3-positive, had similar TRBV-TRBJ usage, while memory cells differed.

Comments on this clonotype: Its specificity is not known.

The libraries of TRB cDNA were constructed through 5' RACE using UMI labels. TCRdb re-called the 5' RACE reads and shows each CDR3 protein once, DNA omitted. The sample data list 60,000 to 70,000 distinct CDR3 sequences. Phenotypically, naive CD8+ T cells corresponded to CD45RO-CCR7+CD27+CD95-. The specimen sequenced was naive CXCR3+ CD8+ T cells from blood. This sample's subset: CD45RO-CCR7+CD27+CD95- naive CD8+ T cells expressing CXCR3 (TNR3+). The TCR was taken from a human donor in good health. Some clones in this sample may be carry-over from other donors' samples.

The CDR3 protein is CASSEHPGRRLEKLFF. The rearrangement joins TRBV21-1 to TRBJ1-4; TCRdb reports TRBD1, a call that lacks DNA to check it against. TRBV21-1 is a documented pseudogene. This CDR3 spans 16 amino acids.